The T cell receptor beta chain under discussion was sequenced for a study of cytomegalovirus exposure and HLA in healthy donors. Overall study: Researchers previously reported finding fewer than 120 million unique TCR beta sequences from some 180 million T cells.

CDR1 KGHSH and CDR2 LQKENI come from the germline V gene. The CDR3 consists of 13 residues. Trimming stripped 0 bases from V and 3 bases from J, with 6 bases between. Findings and limits, study-wide: For most TCR sequences rarity was the rule, although some public TCRs occurred in many donors. A list of roughly 160 TCR beta chains associated with cytomegalovirus was given.

This PCR relied on a set of 60 Vbeta primers and 13 Jbeta primers. TCRdb's copy holds only in-frame clones and misses some; the assay was immunoSEQ multiplex PCR. The sample holds 110,000 to 150,000 clones, around 73% seen once. Remarks on this clone: Its specificity is unknown.

This chain connects TRBV18 to TRBJ2-7, with D possibly matching TRBD2 (5 bases). Input material: PBMCs. The receptor comes from a woman in her 40s in good health and CMV-seronegative. The CDR3 DNA reads TGTGCCAGCTCACCACCGGGGAGCTACGAGCAGTACTTC. Amino acid sequence: CASSPPGSYEQYF.